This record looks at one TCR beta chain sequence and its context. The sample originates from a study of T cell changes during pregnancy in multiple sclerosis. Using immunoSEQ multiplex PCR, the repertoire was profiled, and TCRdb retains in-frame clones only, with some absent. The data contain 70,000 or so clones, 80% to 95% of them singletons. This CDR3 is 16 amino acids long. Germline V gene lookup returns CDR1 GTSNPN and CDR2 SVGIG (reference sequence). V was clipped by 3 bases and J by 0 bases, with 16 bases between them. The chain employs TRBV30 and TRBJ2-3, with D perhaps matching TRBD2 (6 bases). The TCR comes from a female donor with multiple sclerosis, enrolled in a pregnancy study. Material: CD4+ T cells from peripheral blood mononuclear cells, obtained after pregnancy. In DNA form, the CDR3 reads TGTGCCTGGAGCCTTAGACTAGTTACTAGCACAGATACGCAGTATTTT. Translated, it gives CAWSLRLVTSTDTQYF.